The following is a T cell receptor (beta chain) sequence with its context. Its antigen is unidentified. Measured with immunoSEQ multiplex PCR; TCRdb has only the in-frame clones, and not every one. This repertoire shows some 120,000 clones, roughly 89% found once; its top ten account for 4.4%. Trimming left V 3 bases short and J 0 bases short, with 14 bases between. Germline V gene data show CDR1 as SGHAT and CDR2 as FQNNGV. This CDR3 is 17 amino acids long. The source of the sample is a study of T cell responses to AZD1222 COVID-19 vaccine. Overall study context: Second-dose intervals of approximately 4 or approximately 12 weeks were pooled.

Study-wide results and limits: Seropositivity was recorded at baseline in only 6 or 7 AZD1222 recipients. Repertoires were obtained solely post-peak T cell response.

This chain uses TRBV11-2 with TRBJ2-2, with D perhaps TRBD2 (6 bases). This receptor was taken from an adult in good health. The source was peripheral blood, collected on day 0 of AZD1222 vaccination. CDR3 amino acids: CASSLVSGATNTGELFF. DNA for the CDR3: TGTGCCAGCAGCTTGGTTAGCGGTGCTACGAACACCGGGGAGCTGTTTTTT.